The TCR beta chain described here comes from a study of blood T cell repertoires in COVID-19. This table comes from immunoSEQ multiplex PCR, and its TCRdb copy is limited to in-frame clones, with some not included. The sample shows about 160,000 clones, approximately 90% of them seen only once. J gave up 3 bases and V 9 bases, and 15 bases lay outside the gene matches. This CDR3 is built from 18 residues. In germline, CDR1 is SNHLY, CDR2 FYNNEI. This TCR came from a woman between 65 and 79 years old with COVID-19, enrolled during active disease. V is TRBV2 and J is TRBJ2-1; 12 nucleotides align to TRBD2. The material sequenced was peripheral blood. CDR3: CASTELGRTSGNYNEQFF. For the CDR3, the DNA is TGTGCCAGTACAGAACTTGGTAGGACTAGCGGGAACTACAATGAGCAGTTCTTC.